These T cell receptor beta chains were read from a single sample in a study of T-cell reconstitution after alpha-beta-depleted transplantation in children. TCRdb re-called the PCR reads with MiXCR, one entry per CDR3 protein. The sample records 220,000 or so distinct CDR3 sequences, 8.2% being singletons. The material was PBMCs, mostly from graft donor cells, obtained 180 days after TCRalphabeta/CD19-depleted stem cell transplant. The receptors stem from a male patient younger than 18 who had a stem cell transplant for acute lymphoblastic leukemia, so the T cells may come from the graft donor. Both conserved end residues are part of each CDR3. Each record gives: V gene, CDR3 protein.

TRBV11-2,CASATRSWTGELFF
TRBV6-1,CASRTGTSGRAGYNEQFF
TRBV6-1,CASSEARRPTYNEQFF
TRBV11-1,CASSFNRGGEEYF
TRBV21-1,CASSRLSLTPYNSPLHF
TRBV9,CASSAAGAGGSGANVLTF
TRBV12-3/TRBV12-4,CASSNLAGDEQFF
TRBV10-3,CAISDPYGEETQYF
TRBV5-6,CASSPRGYSNQPQHF
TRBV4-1,CASSQAADRGRETQYF
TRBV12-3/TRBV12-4,CAGGELGTGELFF
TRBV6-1,CASRPTGGLGDTQYF
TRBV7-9,CASSYDRGNGYTF
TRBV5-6,CASRLYRLRSSYNEQFF
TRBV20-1,CSADSQETQYF
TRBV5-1,CASSPGGNGNEQFF
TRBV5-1,CASSLERGDYTF
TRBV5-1,CASSLGQGQAFF
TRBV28,CASSVEGQNTEAFF
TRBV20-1,CSGGRAGASYNEQFF
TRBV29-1,CSVVNDGYTF
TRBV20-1,CSASSGGAMDTQYF
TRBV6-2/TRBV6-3,CASSYSRLGQGLDTQYF
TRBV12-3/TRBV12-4,CASTTGTRRLLGANVLTF
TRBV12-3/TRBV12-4,CASTRDRGPDQPQHF
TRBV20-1,CSALDSTSYNEQFF
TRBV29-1,CSVGEGSGAKNIQYF
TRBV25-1,CASSELAGVDYNEQFF